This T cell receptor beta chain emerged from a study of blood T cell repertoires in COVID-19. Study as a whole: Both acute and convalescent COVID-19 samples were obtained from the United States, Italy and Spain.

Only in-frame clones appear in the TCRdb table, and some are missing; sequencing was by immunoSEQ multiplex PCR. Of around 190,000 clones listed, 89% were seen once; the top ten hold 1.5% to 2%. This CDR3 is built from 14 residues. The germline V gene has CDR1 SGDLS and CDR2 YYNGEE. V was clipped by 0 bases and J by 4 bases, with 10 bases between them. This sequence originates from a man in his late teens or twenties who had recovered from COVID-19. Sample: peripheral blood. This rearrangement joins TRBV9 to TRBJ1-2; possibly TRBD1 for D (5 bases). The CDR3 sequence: CASSVEGEGYGYTF. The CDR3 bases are TGTGCCAGCAGCGTAGAAGGGGAGGGCTATGGCTACACCTTC.